These T cell receptor beta chains were read from a single sample in a study of T-cell memory formation after mild COVID-19. TCRdb recomputed calls from the 5' RACE reads with MiXCR, one row per CDR3 protein. Found here are hundreds of thousands of distinct CDR3 sequences, 18% of them singletons; the top ten hold 12%. Sequenced sample: PBMCs or a T cell subset sorted from them (not recorded which). These receptors were taken from an adult woman who had mild COVID-19 (a few samples of this study predate the infection). Cell type and time point are not known. Both conserved end residues are part of each CDR3. A D gene is named only where the DNA matches it firmly. Not all rows give a size; the values are once, few, many and, for expanded clones, a class.

V gene	clone size	J gene	D gene	CDR3 protein	CDR3 DNA
TRBV6-5	NA	TRBJ2-1	TRBD2	CASSFGTSGKTEQFF	TGTGCCAGCAGTTTTGGGACTAGCGGGAAGACGGAGCAGTTCTTC
TRBV7-2	few	TRBJ1-1	NA	CASSLVPGVTEAFF	TGTGCCAGCAGCTTAGTGCCGGGGGTGACTGAAGCTTTCTTT
TRBV10-3	NA	TRBJ1-5	NA	CAISEGGGGNQPQHF	TGTGCCATCAGTGAGGGGGGAGGGGGCAATCAGCCCCAGCATTTT
TRBV5-8	many	TRBJ2-7	TRBD2	CASSLELAGAHEQYF	TGTGCCAGCAGCTTGGAACTAGCGGGAGCACACGAGCAGTACTTC
TRBV6-5	few	TRBJ2-2	TRBD2	CASSRGLAATVGGELFF	TGTGCCAGCAGCCGAGGACTAGCGGCCACGGTTGGGGGGGAGCTGTTTTTT
TRBV5-1	few	TRBJ1-1	NA	CASSPGRGREGVNTEAFF	TGCGCCAGCAGCCCAGGACGGGGAAGAGAGGGGGTGAACACTGAAGCTTTCTTT
TRBV9	few	TRBJ2-7	TRBD1	CASSVRTGTGLYEQYF	TGTGCCAGCAGCGTAAGGACCGGGACAGGGCTCTACGAGCAGTACTTC
TRBV24-1	NA	TRBJ2-7	NA	CATSGASYPYEQYF	TGTGCCACCAGTGGGGCTAGCTATCCCTACGAGCAGTACTTC
TRBV12-3/TRBV12-4	NA	TRBJ2-3	NA	CASRGEDRSSTDTQYF	TGTGCCAGCAGAGGCGAGGACAGATCTAGCACAGATACGCAGTATTTT
TRBV6-1	few	TRBJ1-1	NA	CASSLLGPGNTEAFF	TGTGCCAGCAGTCTACTCGGACCAGGGAACACTGAAGCTTTCTTT
TRBV24-1	NA	TRBJ2-1	NA	CATSDGNTHNEQFF	TGTGCCACCAGTGATGGAAACACCCACAATGAGCAGTTCTTC
TRBV7-9	NA	TRBJ2-3	TRBD1	CASSLSDRGRDTQYF	TGTGCCAGCAGCTTATCGGACAGGGGGAGAGATACGCAGTATTTT
TRBV20-1	once	TRBJ1-2	NA	CSAPYSRHGYTF	TGCAGTGCCCCATATAGCCGTCATGGCTACACCTTC
TRBV6-4	few	TRBJ2-1	NA	CASTPRDEQFF	TGTGCCAGCACGCCGCGGGATGAGCAGTTCTTC
TRBV18	NA	TRBJ1-3	NA	CASSPPEGYSGNTIYF	TGTGCCAGCTCACCACCTGAGGGATACTCTGGAAACACCATATATTTT
TRBV7-3	NA	TRBJ1-1	TRBD1	CASSLTGVGNTEAFF	TGTGCCAGCAGCTTGACAGGGGTGGGGAACACTGAAGCTTTCTTT
TRBV7-3	few	TRBJ2-3	NA	CASSLKGGSDTQYF	TGTGCCAGCAGCTTAAAGGGGGGCTCAGATACGCAGTATTTT
TRBV4-1	NA	TRBJ1-1	NA	CASSQGRSAEAFF	TGCGCCAGCAGCCAAGGCAGATCGGCTGAAGCTTTCTTT
TRBV14	NA	TRBJ2-5	NA	CASSYNSGTQYF	TGTGCCAGCAGCTACAACTCGGGGACCCAGTACTTC
TRBV9	NA	TRBJ2-1	NA	CASSVGISTSDEQFF	TGTGCCAGCAGCGTAGGGATTAGCACAAGCGATGAGCAGTTCTTC
TRBV27	few	TRBJ1-5	TRBD1	CASSPSGTVNQPQHF	TGTGCCAGCAGTCCATCCGGGACAGTAAATCAGCCCCAGCATTTT
TRBV20-1	NA	TRBJ1-1	NA	CSARDLAGNTEAFF	TGCAGTGCTAGAGATCTCGCAGGGAACACTGAAGCTTTCTTT
TRBV4-1	few	TRBJ1-5	NA	CASSQGGSYNQPQHF	TGCGCCAGCAGCCAGGGTGGCAGCTACAATCAGCCCCAGCATTTT
TRBV20-1	few	TRBJ2-3	NA	CSAFRRSSTDTQYF	TGCAGTGCGTTTAGGAGATCTAGCACAGATACGCAGTATTTT
TRBV7-3	many	TRBJ2-2	NA	CASSTEITGELFF	TGTGCCAGCAGCACAGAAATCACCGGGGAGCTGTTTTTT
TRBV27	NA	TRBJ1-5	TRBD1	CASSPRQGSNQPQHF	TGTGCCAGCAGCCCCCGACAGGGAAGCAATCAGCCCCAGCATTTT
TRBV19	once	TRBJ1-2	NA	CASSTPRQSNYGYTF	TGTGCCAGTAGTACCCCTCGGCAGAGTAACTATGGCTACACCTTC
TRBV12-3/TRBV12-4	few	TRBJ2-3	TRBD1	CASSYGQGAHVTDTQYF	TGTGCCAGCAGCTACGGACAGGGGGCCCATGTTACAGATACGCAGTATTTT
TRBV5-1	NA	TRBJ2-7	TRBD2	CASRLAGSYEQYF	TGCGCCAGCAGATTAGCGGGTTCCTACGAGCAGTACTTC
TRBV4-1	once	TRBJ1-1	NA	CASSQTVNRVGNTEAFF	TGCGCCAGCAGCCAAACCGTTAACAGGGTTGGGAACACTGAAGCTTTCTTT
TRBV24-1	NA	TRBJ2-1	TRBD1	CATKADRSPTRNEQFF	TGTGCCACCAAAGCGGACAGGTCGCCAACCAGGAATGAGCAGTTCTTC
TRBV27	NA	TRBJ2-1	NA	CASRDQRSYNEQFF	TGTGCCAGCAGGGACCAGCGCTCCTACAATGAGCAGTTCTTC
TRBV18	few	TRBJ2-7	NA	CASSPGIAYEQYF	TGTGCCAGCTCCCCGGGGATAGCCTACGAGCAGTACTTC
TRBV7-9	NA	TRBJ2-2	NA	CASSFPRTAGEMFF	TGTGCCAGCAGCTTCCCCCGGACAGCCGGGGAGATGTTTTTT
TRBV7-3	few	TRBJ2-2	NA	CAILGGLKNTGELFF	TGTGCCATTTTGGGGGGGCTGAAGAACACCGGGGAGCTGTTTTTT
TRBV12-3/TRBV12-4	many	TRBJ2-4	NA	CASSLTAAKNIQYF	TGTGCCAGCAGCCTAACAGCCGCCAAAAACATTCAGTACTTC
TRBV29-1	NA	TRBJ2-7	TRBD1	CSVTLWGQGIYEQYF	TGCAGCGTTACCCTCTGGGGACAGGGTATCTACGAGCAGTACTTC
TRBV5-1	few	TRBJ2-1	NA	CASSSPQGGSYNEQFF	TGCGCCAGCAGCTCCCCACAGGGTGGGTCCTACAATGAGCAGTTCTTC
TRBV7-9	few	TRBJ2-5	NA	CASSSTLDSHEETQYF	TGTGCCAGCAGCTCAACCCTCGACAGCCATGAAGAGACCCAGTACTTC
TRBV4-2	few	TRBJ2-1	NA	CASSQGLASNEQFF	TGTGCCAGCAGCCAAGGTCTAGCCTCCAATGAGCAGTTCTTC
TRBV5-1	NA	TRBJ2-7	NA	CASSRQTAYEQYF	TGCGCCAGCAGCAGACAGACCGCCTACGAGCAGTACTTC
TRBV4-1	few	TRBJ2-7	NA	CASSQGAEGVTYEQYF	TGCGCCAGCAGCCAAGGGGCTGAGGGTGTAACCTACGAGCAGTACTTC
TRBV29-1	NA	TRBJ2-5	NA	CSVEVESWTVQETQYF	TGCAGCGTTGAAGTTGAGAGTTGGACAGTCCAAGAGACCCAGTACTTC
TRBV30	few	TRBJ1-2	TRBD1	CAWSGQDNYGYTF	TGTGCCTGGAGCGGACAGGATAACTATGGCTACACCTTC
TRBV5-1	many	TRBJ2-3	TRBD1	CASSLAQGGTDTQYF	TGTGCCAGCAGCTTGGCACAGGGGGGCACAGATACGCAGTATTTT
TRBV15	NA	TRBJ2-4	NA	CATSRGIQYF	TGTGCCACCAGCAGAGGCATTCAGTACTTC
TRBV18	few	TRBJ1-2	TRBD1	CASSPTRGGEIGYTF	TGTGCCAGCTCACCCACAAGAGGGGGCGAAATCGGCTACACCTTC
TRBV5-1	few	TRBJ2-3	NA	CASSLTSSETQYF	TGCGCCAGCAGCTTGACTAGTTCAGAGACGCAGTATTTT
TRBV9	few	TRBJ2-7	NA	CASSVGAGFTSYEQYF	TGTGCCAGCAGCGTAGGGGCAGGGTTTACCTCCTACGAGCAGTACTTC
TRBV3-1	NA	TRBJ2-3	NA	CASSPDYFSSTDTQYF	TGTGCCAGCAGCCCGGACTATTTCTCTAGCACAGATACGCAGTATTTT
TRBV25-1	few	TRBJ1-1	NA	CASAPYDSWAEAFF	TGTGCCAGTGCCCCATATGACAGCTGGGCCGAAGCTTTCTTT
TRBV6-6	few	TRBJ1-2	NA	CASTGSNYGYTF	TGTGCCAGCACGGGATCTAACTATGGCTACACCTTC
TRBV28	few	TRBJ2-1	NA	CASSPKLIEQFF	TGTGCCAGCAGTCCGAAACTTATAGAGCAGTTCTTC
TRBV12-3/TRBV12-4	NA	TRBJ2-1	TRBD2	CASSDLGLADEQFF	TGTGCCAGCAGTGACCTGGGACTAGCGGATGAGCAGTTCTTC
TRBV12-3/TRBV12-4	many	TRBJ2-1	NA	CASSPQGGISYNEQFF	TGTGCCAGCAGTCCCCAGGGTGGCATCTCCTACAATGAGCAGTTCTTC
TRBV4-1	few	TRBJ2-2	NA	CASSPRSGELFF	TGCGCCAGCAGTCCAAGATCGGGGGAGCTGTTTTTT
TRBV12-3/TRBV12-4	NA	TRBJ1-1	NA	CASSPIAGMNTEAFF	TGTGCCAGCAGTCCTATCGCCGGGATGAACACTGAAGCTTTCTTT
TRBV5-1	NA	TRBJ2-3	TRBD2	CASSLDPSGTTDTQYF	TGCGCCAGCAGCTTGGACCCCAGCGGGACCACAGATACGCAGTATTTT
TRBV7-6	NA	TRBJ2-2	NA	CASSLDSLRNGELFF	TGTGCCAGCAGCTTAGACTCTCTAAGAAACGGGGAGCTGTTTTTT